The rows below give T cell receptor beta chains drawn from one sample of a study of blood T cell repertoires in COVID-19. TCRdb's table, derived via immunoSEQ multiplex PCR, lists solely in-frame clones and lacks some. Among about 240,000 clones listed, around nine tenths were seen once. Sequenced: peripheral blood. The receptors shown here come from a woman in her 70s with active or convalescent COVID-19. The CDR3 runs from the conserved cysteine through the conserved F or W. The D gene is left open where the match is weak. Not every row has a clone size; where given, it reads once, few, many or a size class.

TRBV5-4,TRBD1,TRBJ1-2,-,CASSWTGTNYGYTF,TGTGCCAGCAGCTGGACAGGGACCAACTATGGCTACACCTTC
TRBV5-4,TRBD2,TRBJ2-5,-,CASSFTLAEETQYF,TGTGCCAGCAGCTTTACACTAGCGGAAGAGACCCAGTACTTC
TRBV27,-,TRBJ1-1,-,CASSLRGTKGGTEAFF,TGTGCCAGCAGTTTAAGAGGGACTAAGGGGGGCACTGAAGCTTTCTTT
TRBV27,-,TRBJ1-5,-,CASSPHSGANQPQHF,TGTGCCAGCAGTCCTCACAGCGGGGCCAATCAGCCCCAGCATTTT
TRBV7-9,-,TRBJ2-7,-,CASSHQGWEQYF,TGTGCCAGCAGTCATCAGGGTTGGGAGCAGTACTTC
TRBV9,-,TRBJ1-4,-,CASSAYNEKLFF,TGTGCCAGCAGCGCGTATAATGAAAAACTGTTTTTT
TRBV9,-,TRBJ1-2,-,CASSVAPGNGYTF,TGTGCCAGCAGCGTAGCTCCGGGGAATGGCTACACCTTC
TRBV5-5,TRBD2,TRBJ2-3,-,CASSSTGIPGLVYTDTQYF,TGTGCCAGCAGCTCCACGGGGATACCGGGACTAGTCTACACAGATACGCAGTATTTT
TRBV9,TRBD1,TRBJ2-3,few,CASSVDQGAADTQYF,TGTGCCAGCAGCGTAGACCAGGGGGCGGCAGATACGCAGTATTTT
TRBV18,-,TRBJ1-3,-,CASSPPIRSSGNTIYF,TGTGCCAGCTCACCACCGATCCGGTCCTCTGGAAACACCATATATTTT
TRBV20-1,-,TRBJ2-7,-,CSAGGNYEQYF,TGCAGTGCTGGGGGGAACTACGAGCAGTACTTC
TRBV7-9,-,TRBJ1-1,once,CASSLKEDSEAFF,TGTGCCAGCAGCTTAAAGGAGGACAGTGAAGCTTTCTTT
TRBV9,-,TRBJ1-3,few,CASSVVGDSGNTIYF,TGTGCCAGCAGCGTAGTGGGAGACTCTGGAAACACCATATATTTT
TRBV3-1/TRBV3-2,-,TRBJ1-1,-,CASSQAQGNTEAFF,TGTGCCAGCAGCCAAGCGCAGGGTAACACTGAAGCTTTCTTT
TRBV10-3,TRBD2,TRBJ2-3,-,CAITSGDSTDTQYF,TGTGCCATCACCAGCGGGGATAGCACAGATACGCAGTATTTT
TRBV6-6,TRBD1,TRBJ1-2,once,CASRTGTANYGYTF,TGTGCCAGCAGGACCGGGACAGCTAACTATGGCTACACCTTC
TRBV19,-,TRBJ1-1,-,CASHPTPNTEAFF,TGTGCCAGTCACCCTACCCCGAACACTGAAGCTTTCTTT
TRBV6-5,-,TRBJ1-4,-,CASSYSRQKEKLFF,TGTGCCAGCAGTTACTCGCGGCAGAAGGAAAAACTGTTTTTT
TRBV27,-,TRBJ1-5,-,CASSFRGNRLYSNQPQHF,TGTGCCAGCAGTTTTAGGGGGAACAGACTTTATAGCAATCAGCCCCAGCATTTT
TRBV6-2/TRBV6-3,-,TRBJ1-1,-,CASSSINTEAFF,TGTGCCAGCAGTTCTATAAACACTGAAGCTTTCTTT
TRBV9,-,TRBJ2-7,-,CASSVGSGQREQYF,TGTGCCAGCAGCGTAGGTTCAGGGCAGCGCGAGCAGTACTTC
TRBV7-8,TRBD1,TRBJ2-1,-,CASSLYSGQDNEQFF,TGTGCCAGCAGCTTATATTCGGGACAGGACAATGAGCAGTTCTTC
TRBV7-9,-,TRBJ1-1,-,CASTNIQGNTEAFF,TGTGCCAGCACCAATATACAGGGGAACACTGAAGCTTTCTTT
TRBV5-8,-,TRBJ1-4,-,CASSSRAQATNEKLFF,TGTGCCAGCAGTTCGCGGGCCCAAGCAACTAATGAAAAACTGTTTTTT
TRBV5-6,-,TRBJ1-1,-,CASSLDPLVPAEAFF,TGTGCCAGCAGCTTGGACCCCTTAGTCCCGGCTGAAGCTTTCTTT
TRBV6-6,-,TRBJ1-1,once,CASSYRGIGTEAFF,TGTGCCAGCAGTTACAGAGGCATCGGGACTGAAGCTTTCTTT
TRBV12-3/TRBV12-4,TRBD1,TRBJ1-2,-,CASSRGTDGYTF,TGTGCCAGCAGCCGGGGGACAGATGGCTACACCTTC
TRBV7-9,TRBD1,TRBJ1-3,once,CASSIGTGEGYTIYF,TGTGCCAGCAGCATCGGGACAGGGGAGGGGTACACCATATATTTT
TRBV18,TRBD1,TRBJ2-5,-,CASSPFGQGAGETQYF,TGTGCCAGCTCACCATTTGGACAGGGGGCAGGGGAGACCCAGTACTTC
TRBV19,-,TRBJ1-5,-,CASSKMDGGNQPQHF,TGTGCCAGTAGCAAAATGGACGGCGGGAATCAGCCCCAGCATTTT
TRBV6-4,TRBD1,TRBJ1-5,-,CASSLEQGMRPQHF,TGTGCCAGCAGTCTCGAACAGGGGATGCGGCCCCAGCATTTT
TRBV21-1,-,TRBJ2-5,once,CASSPRRVRDLQETQYF,TGTGCCAGCAGCCCCCGGCGGGTACGCGACTTACAAGAGACCCAGTACTTC
TRBV9,-,TRBJ1-6,-,CASSTYNSPLHF,TGTGCCAGCAGTACTTATAATTCACCCCTCCACTTT
TRBV6-1,-,TRBJ2-6,-,CASSDGQVPISGANVLTF,TGTGCCAGCAGTGATGGGCAGGTACCTATCTCTGGGGCCAACGTCCTGACTTTC
TRBV7-9,-,TRBJ1-1,-,CASGTGGAFF,TGTGCCAGCGGGACGGGGGGAGCTTTCTTT
TRBV7-2,TRBD2,TRBJ2-5,-,CASSRLAGGQQTQYF,TGTGCCAGCAGTCGACTAGCGGGGGGGCAGCAGACCCAGTACTTC
TRBV11-2,-,TRBJ1-1,-,CASSLGGLVEAFF,TGTGCCAGCAGCTTAGGGGGGCTGGTTGAAGCTTTCTTT
TRBV5-4,TRBD1,TRBJ2-5,-,CASSLGTVQETQYF,TGTGCCAGCAGCCTCGGGACAGTCCAAGAGACCCAGTACTTC
TRBV7-8,TRBD2,TRBJ2-3,-,CASSPSGGPKDTQYF,TGTGCCAGCAGCCCCAGCGGGGGGCCGAAAGATACGCAGTATTTT
TRBV15,TRBD1,TRBJ2-5,-,CATSRGRGPETQYF,TGTGCCACCAGCAGAGGCAGGGGGCCGGAGACCCAGTACTTC
TRBV7-2,TRBD1,TRBJ1-2,once,CASSPQGVVGYTF,TGTGCCAGCAGCCCGCAGGGGGTAGTTGGCTACACCTTC
TRBV5-8,-,TRBJ2-7,-,CASSLLLTSSYEQYF,TGTGCCAGCAGCTTGCTACTTACGAGCTCCTACGAGCAGTACTTC
TRBV12-5,-,TRBJ1-5,-,CASGIRDNHQPQHF,TGTGCTAGTGGTATCCGGGACAATCATCAGCCCCAGCATTTT
TRBV2,TRBD2,TRBJ2-5,-,CANQRGTQETQYF,TGTGCCAACCAGCGGGGTACACAAGAGACCCAGTACTTC
TRBV6-5,-,TRBJ1-1,-,CASSYSNGEEAFF,TGTGCCAGCAGTTACTCGAACGGGGAAGAAGCTTTCTTT
TRBV18,TRBD1,TRBJ1-1,-,CASGRQGSMNTEAFF,TGTGCCAGCGGGCGACAGGGGTCTATGAACACTGAAGCTTTCTTT
TRBV10-3,TRBD1,TRBJ1-3,once,CAISLRDRVETIYF,TGTGCCATCAGTCTCCGGGACAGGGTGGAAACCATATATTTT
TRBV10-3,-,TRBJ2-5,-,CAISEGLNLQETQYF,TGTGCCATCAGTGAGGGACTCAACTTACAAGAGACCCAGTACTTC
TRBV11-2,TRBD2,TRBJ2-5,-,CASSFAGGNQETQYF,TGTGCCAGCAGCTTTGCGGGGGGGAACCAAGAGACCCAGTACTTC
TRBV6-2/TRBV6-3,TRBD1,TRBJ1-5,-,CASSYSAGGWDRRNQPQHF,TGTGCCAGCAGTTACTCTGCGGGGGGGTGGGACAGACGCAATCAGCCCCAGCATTTT